A single sample is the source of the 30 T cell receptor beta chains below, sequenced in a study of blood T cell repertoires in COVID-19 (dated by TCRdb to about 2020). Library creation used the immunoSEQ multiplex PCR assay. Not all clones reach the TCRdb copy of this immuneACCESS table, which keeps in-frame sequences only. Checked studies attribute under half of the gap to unresolved V genes and leave the rest unexplained. In all, the sample holds 140,000 to 150,000 clones, and around 86% of those were seen once. Around 10% of the sample rests with the top ten. Sequencing was done on a sample of PBMCs or T cells enriched from blood (not recorded which). The receptors here all came from a man aged 55 to 70 who had recovered from COVID-19.

In DNA form, the CDR3 reads TGTGCCAGCAGTTCAACGGGAAGGGCCGGGGAGCTGTTTTTT. Translation gives CASSSTGRAGELFF. The rearrangement links TRBV27 to TRBJ2-2, with D possibly being TRBD2 (5 bases). The CDR3 runs 14 residues. Trimming removed 4 bases from V and 6 bases from J, with 12 bases in between. Looked up from germline, CDR1 is MNHEY and CDR2 is SMNVEV (reference sequence).

The J gene is TRBJ1-2, the V gene TRBV4-2; 9 bases line up with TRBD1. This CDR3 has 18 residues. Trimming took 0 bases from V and 2 from J; bases not matched to a gene: 10. Germline V gene data show CDR1 as LGHNA and CDR2 as YNFKEQ. In DNA, the CDR3 is TGTGCCAGCAGCCAAGAGTCGCGGCTTGACAGGGGGAACTATGGCTACACCTTC. This codes for CASSQESRLDRGNYGYTF.

This chain joins TRBV19 and TRBJ1-2; D perhaps matches TRBD1 (5 bases). V was trimmed by 6 bases and J by 1 base, leaving 9 bases between them. The CDR3 is 13 residues long. CDR1 and CDR2 from the germline V gene are LNHDA and SQIVND (reference sequence). This chain's CDR3 is CASRIGGNYGYTF. The CDR3 DNA follows: TGTGCCAGTAGGATCGGGGGTAACTATGGCTACACCTTC. The variable domain in full, with the rest retrieved from reference TRBV19 and TRBJ1-2, is DGGITQSPKYLFRKEGQNVTLSCEQNLNHDAMYWYRQDPGQGLRLIYYSQIVNDFQKGDIAEGYSVSREKKESFPLTVTSAQKNPTAFYLCASRIGGNYGYTFGSGTRLTVV.

The V call is TRBV7-9, the J call TRBJ2-1; 14 positions match TRBD2. The length of the CDR3 is 17 residues. V shed 5 bases and J 5 bases; nucleotides not matched to a gene: 8. Per germline, CDR1 SEHNR and CDR2 FQNEAQ (reference sequence). CDR3: CASSPGTSGGAHNEQFF. In nucleotides, the CDR3 is TGTGCCAGCAGCCCCGGGACTAGCGGGGGCGCACACAATGAGCAGTTCTTC. Full variable domain (rest looked up from reference TRBV7-9 and TRBJ2-1): DTGVSQNPRHKITKRGQNVTFRCDPISEHNRLYWYRQTLGQGPEFLTYFQNEAQLEKSRLLSDRFSAERPKGSFSTLEIQRTEQGDSAMYLCASSPGTSGGAHNEQFFGPGTRLTVL.

J is TRBJ2-3 and V is TRBV27, with a tentative D call TRBD2 (5 bases). Germline CDR1 reads MNHEY; CDR2 reads SMNVEV (reference sequence). V was clipped by 8 bases and J by 9 bases, with 15 bases between them. This CDR3 region has 12 residues. The CDR3, as DNA: TGTGCCAGCGGTGTACCGGGGAGAACGCAGTATTTT. Residues: CASGVPGRTQYF.

The chain employs TRBV25-1 and TRBJ2-7, with 7 bases lining up with TRBD1. The CDR3 totals 14 residues. Germline CDR1 MGHDK, CDR2 SYGVNS. With V trimmed by 4 bases and J by 4 bases, 7 bases remained unmatched. CDR3 sequence (DNA): TGTGCCAGCAGTGCCGGGACAGACTTTTACGAGCAGTACTTC. Encoded protein: CASSAGTDFYEQYF.

The chain employs TRBV28 and TRBJ1-2; the D is unclear. Germline V gene sequence: CDR1 MDHEN, CDR2 SYDVKM. The ends were cut back, 5 bases at V and 6 bases at J, with 10 bases in the middle. CDR3 length: 12 residues. CDR3 amino acids: CASSPQVHGYTF. Here the CDR3 DNA reads TGTGCCAGCAGTCCCCAGGTCCATGGCTACACCTTC.

In this sample, this clone turned up once. Here the CDR3 reads CASSLVGEKLFF. CDR3 sequence (DNA): TGTGCCAGCAGCCTGGTCGGGGAAAAACTGTTTTTT. The chain is built from TRBV7-9 and TRBJ1-4; D uncertain. V was pared by 5 bases and J by 8 bases, with 9 bases between. Germline lookup yields CDR1 SEHNR and CDR2 FQNEAQ (reference sequence). This CDR3 spans 12 amino acids.

This clone was counted once. The chain links TRBV7-3 to TRBJ1-1; 7 nucleotides agree with TRBD1. The length of the CDR3 is 14 residues. Germline CDR1 SGHTA, CDR2 FQGTGA. V trimming: 4 bases; J trimming: 4 bases; junction bases outside the gene matches: 6. The CDR3 DNA follows: TGTGCCAGCAGCTATCAGGGGGGCGCCACTGAAGCTTTCTTT. Encoded protein: CASSYQGGATEAFF.

The CDR3 DNA reads TGCAGTGCTAGTGGAGGGAGTAGCTACACCGGGGAGCTGTTTTTT. This translates into CSASGGSSYTGELFF. This chain connects TRBV20-1 to TRBJ2-2, with TRBD2 as a possible D gene (6 bases). This CDR3 has 15 amino acids. Germline lookup yields CDR1 DFQATT and CDR2 SNEGSKA (reference sequence). V shed 3 bases and J shed 3 bases, with 14 bases lying between them.

V gene TRBV19 combines with J gene TRBJ2-2; tentatively, D is TRBD2 (5 bases). Germline V gene lookup returns CDR1 LNHDA and CDR2 SQIVND (reference sequence). The CDR3 covers 15 residues. Trimming pared 5 bases from V and 7 bases from J, leaving 17 bases between. CDR3 in DNA: TGTGCCAGTAGTTCGGCGGGTGACGTGGTCGGGGAGCTGTTTTTT. Its protein product is CASSSAGDVVGELFF.

The chain is built from TRBV10-2 and TRBJ2-3; 14 bases line up with TRBD2. The CDR3 has 14 amino acids. Trimming removed 7 bases from V and 7 bases from J; junction bases left unmatched: 4. The germline V gene has CDR1 WSHSY and CDR2 SAAADI. The CDR3 region has the DNA TGCGCCAGCACGACTAGCGGGGGGGCGAATACGCAGTATTTT. Encoded protein: CASTTSGGANTQYF.

Only one count was recorded for this clone. The chain carries TRBV28 and TRBJ2-7, with D possibly TRBD2 on 5 matching bases. The ends were cut back, 10 bases at V and 0 bases at J, with 13 bases in the middle. From germline, CDR1 is MDHEN and CDR2 SYDVKM. This CDR3 is 13 amino acids long. As DNA, the CDR3 is TGTGCCACCCGCCCCGCGGGCTCCTACGAGCAGTACTTC. As protein: CATRPAGSYEQYF.

The chain is built from TRBV6-6 and TRBJ2-7; 10 nucleotides line up with TRBD2. The junction had 16 bases not matched to a gene; V was cut back by 5 bases and J by 0 bases. CDR1 is MNHNY, CDR2 SVGAGI, per germline (reference sequence). CDR3 length equals 19 residues. The CDR3 nucleotides are TGTGCCAGCAGTCCCGGGGGGCTAGCGGGGGTCCTCAGCTCCTACGAGCAGTACTTC. Protein product: CASSPGGLAGVLSSYEQYF.

This clone was observed a few times. The chain carries TRBV18 and TRBJ2-5; 12 nucleotides line up with TRBD1. The CDR3 consists of 15 residues. Trimming cost V 4 bases and J 5 bases; bases outside gene matches: 5. In germline, CDR1 is KGHSH, CDR2 LQKENI. The CDR3 protein is CASSHRDRGLETQYF. CDR3 nucleotides: TGTGCCAGCTCACACCGGGACAGGGGGCTTGAGACCCAGTACTTC.

This sequence joins TRBV28 and TRBJ2-7, with 8 positions matching TRBD1. This CDR3 region has 14 residues. V dropped 1 base and J dropped 2; count of bases not matched to a gene: 1. From germline, CDR1 is MDHEN and CDR2 SYDVKM. CDR3 DNA sequence: TGTGCCAGCAGTTTATCGGACAGGGCCTACGAGCAGTACTTC. It encodes CASSLSDRAYEQYF.

Points on this clone: Distinct nucleotide sequences in the sample also encode this CDR3. The V gene is TRBV5-1, the J gene TRBJ1-1; no clear D gene. The CDR3 has 13 residues. V was shortened by 2 bases and J by 1 base, with 6 bases between the two germline ends. Per the germline V gene, CDR1 is SGHRS and CDR2 is YFSETQ. The CDR3 DNA follows: TGCGCCAGCAGCTTAACGGGGAACACTGAAGCTTTCTTT. Its protein is CASSLTGNTEAFF.

This clone was seen just once. The chain links TRBV19 to TRBJ2-2; 10 nucleotides line up with TRBD1. The junction had 2 bases not matched to a gene; V was cut back by 4 bases and J by 6 bases. The CDR3 loop spans 14 amino acids. Germline CDR1 and CDR2: LNHDA and SQIVND (reference sequence). As DNA, the CDR3 is TGTGCCAGTAGTACGACAGGGGGCGCCGGGGAGCTGTTTTTT. Encoded protein: CASSTTGGAGELFF.

The chain joins TRBV10-3 to TRBJ2-7; 8 nucleotides line up with TRBD1. J lost 7 bases, V lost 4 bases, and 6 bases had no gene match. CDR1 and CDR2 from the germline V gene are ENHRY and SYGVKD. This CDR3 is 13 amino acids long. The CDR3 nucleotides read TGTGCCATCAGTGCAGACAGGGGAAGGGAGCAGTACTTC. Translating gives CAISADRGREQYF.

The genes are TRBV27 and TRBJ2-3; 9 bases agree with TRBD1. In germline, CDR1 is MNHEY, CDR2 SMNVEV (reference sequence). V lost 8 bases to trimming and J lost 2 bases; unmatched junction nucleotides: 5. CDR3 length equals 14 residues. The CDR3 nucleotides read TGTGCCAGCGCGGACAGGGGCGACACAGATACGCAGTATTTT. Its translation: CASADRGDTDTQYF.

This sequence joins TRBV6-5 and TRBJ2-5; 9 positions match TRBD1. The CDR3 consists of 15 residues. V shed 6 bases, J shed 7 bases, and the junction held 12 bases outside the gene matches. Per the germline V gene, CDR1 is MNHEY and CDR2 is SVGAGI. Here the CDR3 reads CASSPGTGRFGTQYF. The CDR3 DNA reads TGTGCCAGCAGCCCCGGGACAGGGCGTTTTGGGACCCAGTACTTC.

V and J are TRBV13 and TRBJ1-1, with a tentative D call TRBD1 (6 bases). This CDR3 is built from 16 residues. Trimming left V 5 bases short and J 4 bases short, with 20 bases between. Germline CDR1 reads PRHDT; CDR2 reads FYEKMQ (reference sequence). The CDR3 region has the DNA TGTGCCAGCAGCCCGCCTACGGGACATGAGGGCACTGAAGCTTTCTTT. Amino acids: CASSPPTGHEGTEAFF.

The chain joins TRBV28 to TRBJ1-6; 8 bases fit TRBD1. The V gene end was trimmed by 5 bases and the J gene end by 10 bases; junction bases not matched to a gene: 7. The CDR3 runs 14 residues. Germline V CDR1 and CDR2: MDHEN, SYDVKM. In DNA, the CDR3 is TGTGCCAGCAGTCTACAGGGGGTGCAGTCACCCCTCCACTTT. This codes for CASSLQGVQSPLHF.

This clone was observed a few times. The rearrangement joins TRBV21-1 to TRBJ1-3; the table's TRBD1 call for D was not verified on the DNA. TRBV21-1 is shown as a pseudogene. The CDR3 extends over 14 amino acids. CDR3 coding DNA: TGTGCCAGCAGCCAAGACATCTCTGGAAACACCATATATTTT. This codes for CASSQDISGNTIYF.

The sample holds a few counts of this clone. V and J are TRBV5-6 and TRBJ2-7, with TRBD1 identical over 9 bases. The CDR3 consists of 14 residues. Trimming at V came to 4 bases and at J to 2 bases, leaving 4 bases not matched to a gene. CDR1 SGHDT and CDR2 YYEEEE come from the germline V gene. The CDR3 DNA reads as TGTGCCAGCAGCGTGGGGGACAGGGCCTACGAGCAGTACTTC. This translates into CASSVGDRAYEQYF.

The gene calls are TRBV7-9 and TRBJ2-1; 9 bases match TRBD2. This CDR3 has 15 residues. Germline V gene data show CDR1 as SEHNR and CDR2 as FQNEAQ (reference sequence). The V gene end was trimmed by 5 bases and the J gene end by 8 bases; junction bases not matched to a gene: 10. CDR3 in DNA: TGTGCCAGCAGCCACAGCGGGGGGACGTCCTATGAGCAGTTCTTC. Translating it yields CASSHSGGTSYEQFF.

The chain links TRBV27 to TRBJ2-1, with 7 bases fitting TRBD2. This CDR3 is 13 amino acids long. The trim removed 2 bases at V and 10 bases at J, leaving 5 bases unmatched. CDR1 and CDR2 (germline): MNHEY, SMNVEV (reference sequence). DNA of the CDR3: TGTGCCAGCAGTTTAATGCCCGGGGGGGAGCAGTTCTTC. Translation gives CASSLMPGGEQFF.

The rearrangement links TRBV7-9 to TRBJ1-1, with unresolved D. This CDR3 contains 11 residues. The V gene's germline CDR1 is SEHNR and CDR2 FQNEAQ (reference sequence). The V and J ends lost 6 bases and 7 bases respectively, with 9 bases between them. CDR3 sequence (DNA): TGTGCCAGCAGGCGGCAGAGTGAAGCTTTCTTT. It is translated as CASRRQSEAFF.

The genes are TRBV29-1 and TRBJ2-1; TRBD1 agrees at 8 bases. There are 14 residues in the CDR3. Germline V gene sequence: CDR1 SQVTM, CDR2 ANQGSEA. V was clipped by 3 bases and J by 6 bases; unmatched bases: 7. CDR3 nucleotides: TGCAGCGTTGATCGGCAGGGGGCGGCCAATGAGCAGTTCTTC. It yields the protein CSVDRQGAANEQFF.

The rearrangement joins TRBV19 to TRBJ1-2; D remains ambiguous. Germline V gives CDR1 LNHDA, CDR2 SQIVND (reference sequence). Trimming pared 4 bases from V and 4 bases from J, leaving 13 bases between. This CDR3 is 14 amino acids long. For the CDR3, the DNA is TGTGCCAGTAGTAGATTGGACGGACTCTATGGCTACACCTTC. It codes for CASSRLDGLYGYTF. The full variable domain, completed using reference TRBV19 and TRBJ1-2, is DGGITQSPKYLFRKEGQNVTLSCEQNLNHDAMYWYRQDPGQGLRLIYYSQIVNDFQKGDIAEGYSVSREKKESFPLTVTSAQKNPTAFYLCASSRLDGLYGYTFGSGTRLTVV.